The 23 T cell receptor beta chains presented below share a single source sample, sequenced in a study of blood T cell repertoires in COVID-19. The protocol was immunoSEQ multiplex PCR, while the TCRdb copy is restricted to in-frame clones and leaves out a portion. This sample has around 23,000 clones, with about 89% found just once. The sequenced material came from peripheral blood. Source of these receptors: a man between 50 and 59 years old with active COVID-19.

The chain uses TRBV5-1 and TRBJ2-2; maybe TRBD1 (6 bases). The CDR3 has 15 amino acids. The V and J ends lost 0 bases and 4 bases respectively, with 10 bases between them. Germline V gene data show CDR1 as SGHRS and CDR2 as YFSETQ. The CDR3 bases are TGCGCCAGCAGCTTGGCCCAAGGGGGCACCGGGGAGCTGTTTTTT. Translating it yields CASSLAQGGTGELFF.

The chain combines TRBV20-1 with TRBJ2-2; 9 bases agree with TRBD2. Germline assignment: CDR1 DFQATT and CDR2 SNEGSKA (reference sequence). The CDR3 is 15 residues long. The V and J ends lost 3 bases and 8 bases, in that order; junction bases with no gene match: 10. CDR3 protein: CSASHATSGWGELFF. Written as DNA, the CDR3 is TGCAGTGCTAGTCACGCCACTAGCGGGTGGGGGGAGCTGTTTTTT.

Turning to this clone: At one end, the junction sequence differs from germline, possibly due to a read error. This chain connects TRBV6-2 or TRBV6-3 to TRBJ1-5; 7 nucleotides match TRBD1. Germline V gives CDR1 MNHEY, CDR2 SVGEGT. The CDR3 runs 16 residues. The CDR3 coding sequence is TGTGCCAGCAGCTACTCGGGACAGTCCCCTAATCAGCCCCAGCATTTT. Amino acid sequence: CASSYSGQSPNQPQHF.

This clone was detected once. The chain uses TRBV10-3 and TRBJ1-1; 7 nucleotides line up with TRBD1. V lost 6 bases, J lost 1 base, and 8 bases stayed unmatched. Germline values: CDR1 ENHRY, CDR2 SYGVKD. The CDR3 has 15 residues. The CDR3 nucleotides read TGTGCCATCAGCCGCCGACAGGGCCAGAACACTGAAGCTTTCTTT. Translation: CAISRRQGQNTEAFF.

The V call is TRBV4-1, the J call TRBJ1-6; D is unclear. V was cut by 0 bases and J by 9 bases, with 6 bases left in between. The CDR3 is 13 residues long. Germline V gene data show CDR1 as MGHRA and CDR2 as YSYEKL. CDR3 nucleotide sequence: TGCGCCAGCAGCCAAGATGAGGGTTCACCCCTCCACTTT. This gives the protein CASSQDEGSPLHF.

The CDR3 loop reads CASSFYSGSVYEQYF. The DNA of the CDR3 is TGTGCCAGCAGCTTTTATAGCGGGAGCGTCTACGAGCAGTACTTC. The chain uses TRBV7-8 and TRBJ2-7, with TRBD2 matching 9 bases. Germline V gives CDR1 SGHVS, CDR2 FQNEAQ. The CDR3 runs 15 residues. Trimming took 3 bases from V and 3 from J; bases not matched to a gene: 6. Together with reference TRBV7-8 and TRBJ2-7, the CDR3 gives the full variable domain: GAGVSQSPRYKVAKRGQDVALRCDPISGHVSLFWYQQALGQGPEFLTYFQNEAQLDKSGLPSDRFFAERPEGSVSTLKIQRTQQEDSAVYLCASSFYSGSVYEQYFGPGTRLTVT.

This clone was seen once. The chain couples TRBV5-1 to TRBJ2-7; no clear D gene. The CDR3 extends over 15 amino acids. Germline V gene lookup returns CDR1 SGHRS and CDR2 YFSETQ. The ends were cut back, 0 bases at V and 0 bases at J, with 10 bases in the middle. The CDR3 nucleotides read TGCGCCAGCAGCTTGGAAAACCTAAGCTCCTACGAGCAGTACTTC. It codes for CASSLENLSSYEQYF. The full variable domain, with the rest looked up from reference TRBV5-1 and TRBJ2-7, is KAGVTQTPRYLIKTRGQQVTLSCSPISGHRSVSWYQQTPGQGLQFLFEYFSETQRNKGNFPGRFSGRQFSNSRSEMNVSTLELGDSALYLCASSLENLSSYEQYFGPGTRLTVT.

This chain joins TRBV4-3 and TRBJ1-2; D is perhaps TRBD1 (5 bases). The germline V gene encodes CDR1 LGHNA and CDR2 YSLEER. V lost 2 bases and J 11 bases, leaving 18 bases between the germline ends. CDR3 length: 14 residues. CDR3 region: CASSQPDRQVTYTF. The CDR3 region has the DNA TGCGCCAGCAGCCAACCTGACAGACAAGTTACTTACACCTTC.

The rearrangement links TRBV27 to TRBJ1-6; no clear D gene. V lost 7 bases to trimming and J lost 0 bases, with 7 bases between them. The CDR3 is made up of 14 amino acids. Germline V gene lookup returns CDR1 MNHEY and CDR2 SMNVEV (reference sequence). DNA of the CDR3: TGTGCCAGCACCAAGAGCTCCTATAATTCACCCCTCCACTTT. Protein product: CASTKSSYNSPLHF.

This chain links TRBV5-8 with TRBJ2-4; tentatively, D is TRBD2 (6 bases). The CDR3 runs to 17 residues. V dropped 1 base and J dropped 2 bases, with 16 bases sitting between them. Germline V CDR1 and CDR2: SGHTS, YDEGEE. The CDR3 sequence: CASSLTSGAGTKNIQYF. The CDR3 nucleotides are TGTGCCAGCAGCTTGACATCTGGGGCGGGAACCAAAAACATTCAGTACTTC.

Only one count was recorded for this clone. The V and J genes are TRBV7-2 and TRBJ2-3; D is perhaps TRBD2 (7 bases). The V gene lost 6 bases and the J gene lost 4 bases, with 11 bases spanning the gap. CDR1 SGHTA and CDR2 FQGNSA come from the germline V gene. The CDR3 consists of 13 residues. Written as DNA, the CDR3 is TGTGCCAGCAGGTCCGGGGGGCCAGATACGCAGTATTTT. Its protein is CASRSGGPDTQYF.

V usage is TRBV24-1 and J usage is TRBJ2-3, with D perhaps matching TRBD2 (5 bases). The CDR3 sequence is 17 residues long. V was cut by 0 bases and J by 0 bases, with 12 bases left in between. Germline lookup yields CDR1 KGHDR and CDR2 SFDVKD. The CDR3 region has the DNA TGTGCCACCAGTGATTTGGGGCCGGGAAGAAGCACAGATACGCAGTATTTT. Protein sequence: CATSDLGPGRSTDTQYF.

V gene TRBV29-1 combines with J gene TRBJ1-4; a possible D gene is TRBD1 (6 bases). V shed 4 bases and J shed 3 bases, with 15 bases lying between them. The CDR3 spans 15 residues. Germline V gene lookup returns CDR1 SQVTM and CDR2 ANQGSEA. The CDR3 DNA sequence: TGCAGCGTTGGGGGGTGGCGGGGGCCTAATGAAAAACTGTTTTTT. Its translation is CSVGGWRGPNEKLFF. The whole variable domain, remainder taken from reference TRBV29-1 and TRBJ1-4, is SAVISQKPSRDICQRGTSLTIQCQVDSQVTMMFWYRQQPGQSLTLIATANQGSEATYESGFVIDKFPISRPNLTFSTLTVSNMSPEDSSIYLCSVGGWRGPNEKLFFGSGTQLSVL.

The rearrangement links TRBV4-3 to TRBJ2-7; TRBD2 is a possible D gene (5 bases). The CDR3 is 17 amino acids. Between the trimmed V and J ends, which lost 0 bases and 1 base, there was a span of 16 bases. Germline V lookup: CDR1 LGHNA, CDR2 YSLEER. The CDR3 here is CASSQDRGIGPSYEQYF. Here the CDR3 DNA reads TGCGCCAGCAGCCAAGATCGAGGGATCGGTCCATCCTACGAGCAGTACTTC.

V is TRBV11-3 and J is TRBJ2-5; 9 positions match TRBD1. The J segment lost 3 bases and the V segment lost 4 bases, leaving 3 bases of the junction unmatched. The germline gives CDR1 SGHNT, CDR2 YENEEA. This CDR3 region has 14 residues. The DNA for the CDR3 is TGTGCCAGCAGCTCCAGACAGGGGGAAGAGACCCAGTACTTC. As protein: CASSSRQGEETQYF.

CDR3 loop: CASSSPGAGGPSTDTQYF. In DNA form, the CDR3 reads TGTGCCAGCAGCTCGCCGGGAGCGGGAGGGCCGAGCACAGATACGCAGTATTTT. J is TRBJ2-3 and V is TRBV7-2; 10 nucleotides match TRBD2. Germline assignment: CDR1 SGHTA and CDR2 FQGNSA. J gave up 0 bases and V 4 bases, and 10 bases lay outside the gene matches. This CDR3 is 18 amino acids long.

The rearrangement uses TRBV18 and TRBJ1-1; perhaps TRBD1 as D (6 bases). Germline CDR1 and CDR2: KGHSH and LQKENI. Trimming removed 0 bases from V and 0 bases from J, with 14 bases in between. This CDR3 region has 17 residues. The DNA for the CDR3 is TGTGCCAGCTCACCACCAGGGGGGGGCGATTTGAACACTGAAGCTTTCTTT. Its translation is CASSPPGGGDLNTEAFF.

V and J are TRBV24-1 and TRBJ1-5, with 12 bases lining up with TRBD1. The CDR3 spans 16 residues. The germline gives CDR1 KGHDR, CDR2 SFDVKD. V was pared by 7 bases and J by 6 bases, with 9 bases of the junction left unmatched. CDR3 bases: TGTGCCACCAGCGCGAAGGGACAGGGGGCCTTTCAGCCCCAGCATTTT. Its protein product is CATSAKGQGAFQPQHF.

This chain uses TRBV19 with TRBJ2-3; 8 bases are shared with TRBD1. CDR1 LNHDA and CDR2 SQIVND come from the germline V gene (reference sequence). This CDR3 is 17 amino acids long. J was trimmed by 4 bases and V by 3 bases; bases with no gene match: 12. The CDR3 region is CASSILGAGGISDTQYF. For the CDR3, the DNA is TGTGCCAGTAGTATTTTGGGTGCAGGGGGCATTTCAGATACGCAGTATTTT.

V gene TRBV28 combines with J gene TRBJ2-7, with TRBD1 matching over 8 bases. Germline CDR1 MDHEN, CDR2 SYDVKM. This CDR3 contains 12 residues. After removal of 7 bases from V and 5 bases from J, the junction contained 4 bases not matched to a gene. CDR3 region: CASTADRDEQYF. CDR3 in DNA: TGTGCCAGCACCGCGGACAGGGACGAGCAGTACTTC.

This clone was detected once. The gene calls are TRBV6-5 and TRBJ1-2, with TRBD1 identical over 7 bases. CDR3 size: 14 residues. Germline trimming cut 2 bases from V and 5 bases from J; bases unmatched to any gene: 5. Germline values: CDR1 MNHEY, CDR2 SVGAGI. The CDR3 nucleotides read TGTGCCAGCAGTTACGGCAGGGGGTATTATGGCTACACCTTC. It yields the protein CASSYGRGYYGYTF.

This chain connects TRBV6-5 to TRBJ2-2; 8 bases align to TRBD2. Germline CDR1 reads MNHEY; CDR2 reads SVGAGI. The CDR3 runs to 16 residues. V lost 1 base and J lost 1; bases outside the gene matches: 2. The CDR3 bases are TGTGCCAGCAGTTACTACCGGGGGGGGAACACCGGGGAGCTGTTTTTT. This codes for CASSYYRGGNTGELFF.

The V and J genes are TRBV21-1 and TRBJ2-1; the table's D gene call, TRBD1, was not cross checked with the DNA. TRBV21-1 constitutes a pseudogene. The CDR3 runs 21 residues. Written as DNA, the CDR3 is TGTGCCAGCAGCAAAGTCTCCGGACAGGGTATCTTGAGGGCGCTGTACAATGAGCAGTTCTTC. Its translation is CASSKVSGQGILRALYNEQFF.